This T cell receptor (beta chain) was obtained from a study of shared clonotypes between healthy human individuals. V gave up 4 bases and J gave up 12 bases; unmatched junction bases: 6. Germline-derived CDR1 and CDR2 are MNHEY and SVGAGI. The CDR3 has 12 residues. Donors, healthy HIV-negative adults, lacked recent acute infections or vaccinations. TCRdb's table, derived via immunoSEQ multiplex PCR, lists solely in-frame clones and lacks some. The data contain around 2.1 million clones, almost 96% of them seen just once; the ten biggest clones take up more than 0.1%. Findings of the study overall: Naive subsets usually exceeded memory subsets in estimated richness.

Worth noting for this clone: The antigen is unknown.

The sequencing sample was made of naive CD4+ T cells sorted from blood. The subset denotes: CD45RA+ positively selected. The chain carries TRBV6-5 and TRBJ2-1; 7 bases are shared with TRBD1. The TCR originated in a man aged 18 to 29 in good health. The DNA for the CDR3 is TGTGCCAGCAGTTCTCAGACAGGGAGGCAGTTCTTC. Translating gives CASSSQTGRQFF.